Below, 25 T cell receptor beta chains from the same sample are listed, as sequenced in a study of blood T cell repertoires in COVID-19. The protocol was immunoSEQ multiplex PCR, while the TCRdb copy is restricted to in-frame clones and leaves out a portion. The repertoire consists of 240,000 or so clones, with 86% occurring once and the leading ten covering around 1.9%. Input material: PBMCs or T cells enriched from blood (not recorded which). Source of these receptors: a woman aged 45-65 years who had recovered from COVID-19.

This clone showed up just once. V and J are TRBV6-5 and TRBJ1-1, with a tentative D call TRBD1 (5 bases). There are 14 residues in the CDR3. Trimming removed 7 bases at V and 3 bases at J, with 15 bases between. Germline-derived CDR1 and CDR2 are MNHEY and SVGAGI. The DNA of the CDR3 is TGTGCCAGCATGACCGGGGGGGTCGACACTGAAGCTTTCTTT. The encoded protein is CASMTGGVDTEAFF.

The gene calls are TRBV9 and TRBJ1-3; tentative D call: TRBD1 (5 bases). The germline V gene has CDR1 SGDLS and CDR2 YYNGEE. V dropped 6 bases and J dropped 0 bases, with 13 bases sitting between them. This CDR3 is 15 amino acids long. The CDR3 nucleotides are TGTGCCAGCACCTCAGGACAACACTCTGGAAACACCATATATTTT. Translated: CASTSGQHSGNTIYF.

V gene TRBV18 combines with J gene TRBJ1-2; TRBD1 agrees at 8 bases. The ends lost 3 bases at V and 8 bases at J; junction bases unmatched: 5. The CDR3 length is 13 residues. CDR1 KGHSH and CDR2 LQKENI come from the germline V gene. The CDR3 DNA is TGTGCCAGCTCACCGACAGGGGTGAACGGCTACACCTTC. Translation gives CASSPTGVNGYTF.

The genes are TRBV6-5 and TRBJ1-2; the match to TRBD1 covers 11 bases. With 5 bases clipped from V and 8 bases from J, the junction kept 10 bases outside the gene matches. The CDR3 consists of 15 residues. CDR1 MNHEY and CDR2 SVGAGI come from the germline V gene. CDR3 in DNA: TGTGCCAGCAGTCTGAAAGGACAGGGGGCAAACGGCTACACCTTC. This encodes CASSLKGQGANGYTF.

The chain has TRBV10-3 and TRBJ2-3; 8 bases fit TRBD1. The V segment lost 3 bases and the J segment 5 bases; nucleotides outside the gene matches: 4. This CDR3 is built from 14 residues. The V gene's germline CDR1 is ENHRY and CDR2 SYGVKD. CDR3 loop: CAISEGQGVDTQYF. CDR3 nucleotide sequence: TGTGCCATCAGTGAAGGACAGGGCGTAGATACGCAGTATTTT.

V gene TRBV11-2 combines with J gene TRBJ1-2, with 8 bases aligning to TRBD1. CDR3 size: 14 residues. Germline V gives CDR1 SGHAT, CDR2 FQNNGV. The J segment lost 2 bases and the V segment lost 5 bases, leaving 4 bases of the junction unmatched. The CDR3 DNA follows: TGTGCCAGCAGCCGCCAGGGGGCGAACTATGGCTACACCTTC. Its translation: CASSRQGANYGYTF.

The chain employs TRBV9 and TRBJ1-4; D is perhaps TRBD1 (6 bases). V gave up 1 base and J gave up 6 bases, with 13 bases separating them. The length of the CDR3 is 15 residues. From germline, CDR1 is SGDLS and CDR2 YYNGEE. The CDR3 reads CASSVSGTLHEKLFF. CDR3 DNA sequence: TGTGCCAGCAGCGTATCCGGGACACTTCATGAAAAACTGTTTTTT.

The CDR3 protein is CASSPWTGGPYEQYF. The CDR3 DNA is TGTGCCAGCAGTCCATGGACAGGGGGCCCTTACGAGCAGTACTTC. V gene TRBV28 combines with J gene TRBJ2-7; 11 nucleotides align to TRBD1. The CDR3 runs 15 residues. Unmatched junction bases numbered 7, after V lost 5 bases and J lost 4 bases. Germline V gene sequence: CDR1 MDHEN, CDR2 SYDVKM.

A note on this clone: A read error may produce the germline difference seen at one junction end. The V call is TRBV7-7, the J call TRBJ2-2; 12 nucleotides agree with TRBD2. The CDR3 extends over 15 amino acids. The V gene's germline CDR1 is SSHAT and CDR2 FNYEAQ (reference sequence). The CDR3 sequence is CASSPTSGSPGELFF. DNA of the CDR3: TGTGCTAGCAGCCCGACTAGCGGGAGTCCCGGGGAGCTGTTTTTT.

The chain carries TRBV6-5 and TRBJ2-7; TRBD1 matches at 9 bases. The V segment lost 7 bases and the J segment 3 bases; nucleotides outside the gene matches: 10. Germline CDR1 MNHEY, CDR2 SVGAGI. There are 15 residues in the CDR3. The CDR3 protein is CASTKIRTGDYEQYF. CDR3 nucleotide sequence: TGTGCCAGCACTAAGATCCGGACAGGGGACTACGAGCAGTACTTC.

The chain carries TRBV7-3 and TRBJ2-1, with TRBD2 identical over 13 bases. The germline gives CDR1 SGHTA, CDR2 FQGTGA. The CDR3 totals 17 residues. J was trimmed by 9 bases and V by 0 bases; bases with no gene match: 8. The CDR3 sequence is CASSLTVLAGGIPEQFF. The CDR3 bases are TGTGCCAGCAGCTTAACTGTACTAGCGGGGGGGATTCCTGAGCAGTTCTTC.

The chain uses TRBV28 and TRBJ2-7; 8 bases align to TRBD2. V shed 2 bases and J 10 bases; nucleotides not matched to a gene: 7. The length of the CDR3 is 13 residues. Germline V gives CDR1 MDHEN, CDR2 SYDVKM. Here the CDR3 DNA reads TGTGCCAGCAGTTTAAACGGGAGGGTGGGACAGTACTTC. Protein sequence: CASSLNGRVGQYF.

V gene TRBV7-9 combines with J gene TRBJ2-5; 8 positions agree with TRBD2. CDR3 size: 15 residues. Germline loops: CDR1 SEHNR, CDR2 FQNEAQ (reference sequence). After removal of 0 bases from V and 2 bases from J, the junction contained 2 bases not matched to a gene. CDR3 sequence (DNA): TGTGCCAGCAGCTTAGCCGGGACTAGACAAGAGACCCAGTACTTC. The encoded protein is CASSLAGTRQETQYF.

This sequence joins TRBV4-1 and TRBJ1-3; tentatively, D is TRBD1 (6 bases). Trimming shortened V by 1 base and J by 2 bases, and 9 bases separated the two germline ends. Germline loops: CDR1 MGHRA, CDR2 YSYEKL. The CDR3 sequence is 15 residues long. DNA of the CDR3: TGCGCCAGCAGCCAAGGAAGGGGGACTGGAAACACCATATATTTT. It translates to CASSQGRGTGNTIYF.

The chain is built from TRBV28 and TRBJ2-7, with unresolved D. Germline CDR1 is MDHEN and CDR2 is SYDVKM. The CDR3 loop spans 13 amino acids. V was clipped by 10 bases and J by 4 bases, with 17 bases between them. Here the CDR3 reads CAISEHIPYEQYF. CDR3 sequence (DNA): TGTGCCATTTCAGAACACATCCCGTACGAGCAGTACTTC. The full variable domain, in which reference TRBV28 and TRBJ2-7 provide the parts outside the CDR3, is DVKVTQSSRYLVKRTGEKVFLECVQDMDHENMFWYRQDPGLGLRLIYFSYDVKMKEKGDIPEGYSVSREKKERFSLILESASTNQTSMYLCAISEHIPYEQYFGPGTRLTVT.

The chain is built from TRBV27 and TRBJ2-3; 12 nucleotides agree with TRBD1. The CDR3 length is 16 residues. The germline V gene has CDR1 MNHEY and CDR2 SMNVEV (reference sequence). V lost 0 bases, J lost 4 bases, and 2 bases stayed unmatched. The CDR3 DNA follows: TGTGCCAGCAGTTTATCGGGACAGGGGGCCGCAGATACGCAGTATTTT. Translating it yields CASSLSGQGAADTQYF.

The chain has TRBV5-5 and TRBJ1-2; 7 nucleotides match TRBD1. The CDR3 extends over 16 amino acids. Germline trimming cut 0 bases from V and 8 bases from J; bases unmatched to any gene: 13. The germline CDR1 and CDR2 sequences are SGHKS and YYEKEE (reference sequence). CDR3 bases: TGTGCCAGCAGCTTGGACAATCGGGCAGGGGGGACCGGCTACACCTTC. Encoded protein: CASSLDNRAGGTGYTF.

The chain carries TRBV5-4 and TRBJ1-5, with TRBD1 as a possible D gene (5 bases). From germline, CDR1 is SGHNT and CDR2 YYREEE (reference sequence). This CDR3 is built from 14 residues. The V end lost 0 bases, the J end lost 6 bases, and 10 bases lay between the germline ends. The CDR3 protein is CASSLAGFGQPQHF. CDR3 nucleotides: TGTGCCAGCAGCTTGGCAGGGTTTGGTCAGCCCCAGCATTTT.

The gene calls are TRBV2 and TRBJ2-5, with D possibly matching TRBD1 (5 bases). CDR3 length: 13 residues. Trimming took off 3 bases at V and 2 bases at J, with 7 bases between the two ends. The germline CDR1 and CDR2 sequences are SNHLY and FYNNEI. The CDR3 nucleotides are TGTGCCAGCAGTGAGCGACAGCAAGAGACCCAGTACTTC. Amino acids: CASSERQQETQYF.

The J gene is TRBJ2-3, the V gene TRBV25-1; TRBD2 aligns across 10 bases. The V segment lost 5 bases and the J segment 9 bases; nucleotides outside the gene matches: 11. Germline V gene lookup returns CDR1 MGHDK and CDR2 SYGVNS. This CDR3 has 15 residues. As DNA, the CDR3 is TGTGCCAGCAGTCCACGGACCCTAGCGGGAGAGACGCAGTATTTT. Amino acids: CASSPRTLAGETQYF.

The chain joins TRBV18 to TRBJ1-6, with D unresolved. The germline V gene encodes CDR1 KGHSH and CDR2 LQKENI. CDR3 size: 16 residues. The V gene lost 6 bases and the J gene lost 10 bases, with 22 bases spanning the gap. The CDR3 bases are TGTGCCAGCTCGCATAAACAGTGGGGAGGAAGGTCACCCCTCCACTTT. As protein: CASSHKQWGGRSPLHF.

This chain links TRBV7-2 with TRBJ2-7, with D perhaps TRBD1 (6 bases). The CDR3 loop spans 15 amino acids. The V gene lost 1 base and the J gene lost 2 bases, with 12 bases spanning the gap. Looked up from germline, CDR1 is SGHTA and CDR2 is FQGNSA. In DNA, the CDR3 is TGTGCCAGCAGCTTAGGACAGGTCCGAACCTACGAGCAGTACTTC. Translating gives CASSLGQVRTYEQYF.

As for this clone: Different DNA sequences within this sample yield the same CDR3. The chain is built from TRBV24-1 and TRBJ1-2; 9 bases agree with TRBD1. The CDR3 contains 15 residues. Trimming cost V 3 bases and J 1 base; bases outside gene matches: 2. Germline lookup yields CDR1 KGHDR and CDR2 SFDVKD. Here the CDR3 reads CATSDGTGSNYGYTF. The DNA for the CDR3 is TGTGCCACCAGTGATGGGACAGGGAGTAACTATGGCTACACCTTC.

The chain combines TRBV6-5 with TRBJ1-5, with 10 nucleotides matching TRBD1. This CDR3 spans 15 amino acids. Germline values: CDR1 MNHEY, CDR2 SVGAGI. The V and J ends lost 6 bases and 10 bases, in that order; junction bases with no gene match: 12. The DNA of the CDR3 is TGTGCCAGCAGCGGGACAGGGGCCTCAAATCGTCCCCAGCATTTT. Protein sequence: CASSGTGASNRPQHF.

The sample holds one count of this clone. The chain links TRBV18 to TRBJ1-1; TRBD1 agrees at 9 bases. This CDR3 is built from 16 residues. Losses at the gene ends were 6 bases for V and 1 base for J; bases not matched to a gene: 9. Per germline, CDR1 KGHSH and CDR2 LQKENI. The CDR3 protein is CASSGTGNSWNTEAFF. The CDR3 DNA sequence: TGTGCCAGCTCTGGGACAGGGAATTCGTGGAACACTGAAGCTTTCTTT.